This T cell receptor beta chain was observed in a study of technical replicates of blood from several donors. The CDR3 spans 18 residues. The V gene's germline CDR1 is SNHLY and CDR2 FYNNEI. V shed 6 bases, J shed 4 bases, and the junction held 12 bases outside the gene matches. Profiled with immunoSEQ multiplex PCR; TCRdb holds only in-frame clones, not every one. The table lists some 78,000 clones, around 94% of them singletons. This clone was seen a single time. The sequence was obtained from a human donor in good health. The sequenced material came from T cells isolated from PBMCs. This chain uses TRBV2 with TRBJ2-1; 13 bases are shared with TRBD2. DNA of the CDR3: TGTGCCAGCAGCGGAACCCCGGGACTAGCGGGGCTATACAATGAGCAGTTCTTC. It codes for CASSGTPGLAGLYNEQFF.